This TCR beta chain was captured by sequencing in a study of blood T cell repertoires in COVID-19 (dated by TCRdb to 2019 to 2021). General notes on the study: Samples from collaborators originated in the United States, Italy and Spain and spanned both the acute and convalescent phases of COVID-19. The repertoires were released in a freely available public database intended as a resource for research on the immune response to SARS-CoV-2. The prospective study material was composed of cDNA or gDNA derived from T cells, B-cell-depleted T cells, or PBMCs. A de-identified subject ID, COVID-19 status, age in years and sex were almost always included in the sample metadata. The dataset comprised deeply sampled blood TCRbeta repertoires from subjects exposed to, actively infected with, or recovered from COVID-19. The samples were drawn from the first 160 participants of the ongoing ImmuneRACE study and from 950 to 1,500 subjects provided by 6 global collaborators. Where available, HLA class I and class II types were obtained from metadata supplied by the sample provider rather than from assay-based typing. Beyond this particular receptor, the publication reports: The amount of clinical and demographic metadata varied by source and participant and was provided uncurated.

Turning to this clone: The antigen it binds to is not known. Per-base quality was not reported, and no clone a single base away is much larger than it.

Each collaborating institution followed its own protocols to collect whole blood in K2EDTA tubes. For TCRbeta analysis, collaborators shipped samples as frozen whole blood, isolated PBMCs, or DNA extracted from either of those sample types. TCRbeta CDR3 regions were amplified from genomic DNA by means of the immunoSEQ Assay, a bias-controlled multiplex PCR. In the original analysis: The number of nucleated cells in each sample was estimated from the amplification of reference gene primers within the assay. To quantify the absolute abundance of each unique TCRbeta CDR3 rearrangement, sequence reads were collapsed and filtered. For each sample, productive Simpson clonality was calculated as the square root of Simpson's diversity index across productive rearrangements. This is the immuneACCESS table as TCRdb keeps it, with only in-frame sequences that have V and J called. A part of the clones is gone; compared with another copy, unresolved V genes explain less than half, and the rest is unexplained. V and J calls and clone size are given by that table; D and trimming were obtained from the DNA. The sample records some 15,000 clones, 87% of which are singletons. The top ten constitute about 5% of the sample.

The germline V gene supplies CDR1 SGHDT and CDR2 YYEEEE. V loses 2 bases at its end and J loses 4 bases; junction bases beyond the gene matches: 5. From cysteine to phenylalanine, the CDR3 is 15 amino acids long. Left in the record is the CDR3 DNA by itself, 45 bases read in frame from the first base. Sequencing input: peripheral blood. This TCR was recovered from a human donor in a cohort sampled during active COVID-19. The V and J segments used are TRBV5-6 and TRBJ1-5; TRBD1 lines up with 8 middle nucleotides. The CDR3 region has the sequence CASSFTTGGNQPQHF. The nucleotide sequence reads as follows: TGTGCCAGCAGCTTTACTACAGGGGGGAATCAGCCCCAGCATTTT.